In this sample, the clone carrying this TCR beta chain turned up a few times. What it binds is unknown. Treatment meaning: 10-day PBMC culture with coronavirus spike peptide pools or control peptides (ViraFEST assay). With the Oncomine TCR Beta short-read assay, DNA from cultured CD4+ T cells was sequenced. TCRdb called the PCR reads again in MiXCR, with one record for every CDR3 protein. The sample includes some 16,000 distinct CDR3 sequences, roughly half seen only once; the top ten take around 15%. The germline V gene encodes CDR1 SGHTS and CDR2 YDEGEE. Trimming left V 2 bases short and J 9 bases short, with 15 bases between. The CDR3 sequence is 14 residues long. This sample is drawn from a study of vaccination and CD4 T cells after COVID-19. Across the study: Post-COVID draws followed diagnosis by a median roughly 93 days (range 35 to 161). Overlapping spike peptides of SARS-CoV-2, HCoV-NL63, HCoV-OC43 and HCoV-229E stimulated the cells.

The chain recombines TRBV5-8 with TRBJ1-5, with no clear D. This receptor was obtained from a human donor who had recovered from COVID-19. The specimen sequenced was CD4+ T cells from blood, cultured in vitro. The CDR3 coding sequence is TGTGCCAGCAGCTTATATGACACCTCGGGGCCCCAGCATTTT. Translation: CASSLYDTSGPQHF.